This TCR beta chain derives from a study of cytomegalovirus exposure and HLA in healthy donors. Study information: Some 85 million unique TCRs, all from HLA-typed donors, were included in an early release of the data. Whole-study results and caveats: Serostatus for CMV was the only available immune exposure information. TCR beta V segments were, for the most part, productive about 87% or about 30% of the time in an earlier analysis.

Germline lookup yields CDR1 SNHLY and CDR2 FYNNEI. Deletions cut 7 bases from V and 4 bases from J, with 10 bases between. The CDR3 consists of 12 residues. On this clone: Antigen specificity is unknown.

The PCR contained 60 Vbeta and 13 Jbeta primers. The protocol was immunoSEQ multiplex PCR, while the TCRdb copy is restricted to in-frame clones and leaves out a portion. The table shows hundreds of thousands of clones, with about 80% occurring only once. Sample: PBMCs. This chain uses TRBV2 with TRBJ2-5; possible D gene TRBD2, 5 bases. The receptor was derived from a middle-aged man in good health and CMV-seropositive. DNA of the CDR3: TGTGCCAGCAAGGGAGCACCAGAGACCCAGTACTTC. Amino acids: CASKGAPETQYF.